A selection of T cell receptor beta chains follows, all from one sample in a study of Graves' ophthalmopathy and Graves' hyperthyroidism. Via MiXCR, TCRdb re-called the multiplex PCR reads, giving one row per CDR3 protein. The sample has under 350,000 distinct CDR3 sequences, about 17% seen once; the top ten hold 12%. The sample comprised peripheral blood. Source of these receptors: an adult man with Graves' ophthalmopathy. Both conserved end residues are part of each CDR3. A D gene is named only where the DNA matches it firmly.

len: 12; v_gene: TRBV3-1; j_gene: TRBJ1-1; d_gene: .; CDR3aa: CASSPHPGAAFF
len: 17; v_gene: TRBV2; j_gene: TRBJ2-5; d_gene: TRBD2; CDR3aa: CATTGLAGDLLGETQYF
len: 14; v_gene: TRBV12-3/TRBV12-4; j_gene: TRBJ1-3; d_gene: .; CDR3aa: CASSLARSGNTIYF
len: 13; v_gene: TRBV6-1; j_gene: TRBJ1-2; d_gene: .; CDR3aa: CASRRGVRNGYTF
len: 13; v_gene: TRBV7-2; j_gene: TRBJ1-1; d_gene: .; CDR3aa: CATQWGLNTEAFF
len: 15; v_gene: TRBV19; j_gene: TRBJ1-1; d_gene: TRBD1; CDR3aa: CASNPRGPMNTEAFF
len: 15; v_gene: TRBV7-2; j_gene: TRBJ2-5; d_gene: .; CDR3aa: CASSPELRGQETQYF
len: 12; v_gene: TRBV3-1; j_gene: TRBJ1-5; d_gene: .; CDR3aa: CASSQVPQPQHF
len: 18; v_gene: TRBV6-2/TRBV6-3; j_gene: TRBJ2-6; d_gene: .; CDR3aa: CASSYRPTALSGANVLTF
len: 14; v_gene: TRBV5-1; j_gene: TRBJ1-2; d_gene: TRBD1; CDR3aa: CASSVRQGNYGYTF
len: 14; v_gene: TRBV19; j_gene: TRBJ2-5; d_gene: .; CDR3aa: CASSTRGIGETQYF
len: 17; v_gene: TRBV5-1; j_gene: TRBJ2-2; d_gene: .; CDR3aa: CASSQGRGARNTGELFF
len: 15; v_gene: TRBV28; j_gene: TRBJ1-2; d_gene: .; CDR3aa: CASSLIGGEYKGYTF
len: 13; v_gene: TRBV2; j_gene: TRBJ1-2; d_gene: .; CDR3aa: CASRLGGHRGYTF
len: 13; v_gene: TRBV28; j_gene: TRBJ1-2; d_gene: TRBD1; CDR3aa: CASRKQGPFGYTF